Each of the 4 T cell receptor beta chains below was sequenced from the same sample in a study of shared clonotypes between healthy human individuals. The protocol was immunoSEQ multiplex PCR, while the TCRdb copy is restricted to in-frame clones and leaves out a portion. The sample comprises a few million clones, over 90% of which are singletons, and approximately 0.4% rests with the top ten. The sequenced sample was naive CD4+ T cells from PBMCs. Specified subset: CD45RA+ positively selected. The receptors stem from a man aged 18-30 years in good health. Some clones in this sample may be carry-over from other donors' samples.

This clone showed up just a few times. This same CDR3 is encoded by further DNA sequences in the sample. CDR3 loop: CASSLSGPTEAFF. The DNA for the CDR3 is TGCGCCAGCAGCTTGTCAGGGCCCACTGAAGCTTTCTTT. V gene TRBV5-1 combines with J gene TRBJ1-1, with D maybe TRBD1 (5 bases). Germline V gene lookup returns CDR1 SGHRS and CDR2 YFSETQ. The CDR3 has 13 residues. V was cut by 1 base and J by 4 bases, with 8 bases left in between.

This clone was counted once. Other DNA sequences in this specimen translate into the identical CDR3. The rearrangement links TRBV19 to TRBJ2-5, with TRBD2 as a possible D gene (5 bases). Trimming took off 1 base at V and 5 bases at J, with 5 bases between the two ends. Germline CDR1 LNHDA, CDR2 SQIVND (reference sequence). CDR3 length: 12 residues. CDR3 in DNA: TGTGCCAGTAGTATAGGGGAGGAGACCCAGTACTTC. Translated: CASSIGEETQYF.

As regards this clone: Other DNA sequences from this sample encode an identical CDR3 as well. The chain recombines TRBV5-4 with TRBJ2-1, with D possibly being TRBD2 (5 bases). From germline, CDR1 is SGHNT and CDR2 YYREEE (reference sequence). Trimming took 0 bases from V and 6 from J, leaving 7 bases between them. This CDR3 is built from 13 residues. The CDR3 loop is CASSLGRVNEQFF. DNA for the CDR3: TGTGCCAGCAGCTTGGGGCGGGTCAATGAGCAGTTCTTC.

This chain connects TRBV7-2 to TRBJ2-5; D may be TRBD1 (7 bases). V was pared by 5 bases and J by 5 bases, with 18 bases between. The germline CDR1 and CDR2 sequences are SGHTA and FQGNSA. CDR3 length equals 15 residues. CDR3 residues: CASSRGLALSETQYF. As DNA, the CDR3 is TGTGCCAGCAGCAGGGGGCTAGCGTTATCCGAGACCCAGTACTTC. Supplemented by reference TRBV7-2 and TRBJ2-5, the full variable domain reads GAGVSQSPSNKVTEKGKDVELRCDPISGHTALYWYRQSLGQGLEFLIYFQGNSAPDKSGLPSDRFSAERTGGSVSTLTIQRTQQEDSAVYLCASSRGLALSETQYFGPGTRLLVL.